This is a list of T cell receptor beta chains from one sample in a study of blood T cell repertoires in COVID-19. The assay was immunoSEQ multiplex PCR, and TCRdb's table has in-frame clones only and misses some. There are 130,000 to 150,000 clones in the sample; more than 80% occur only once, and around 5% lies in the top ten. Source material: peripheral blood. The receptors were sampled from a human donor in a cohort sampled during active COVID-19. The CDR3 runs from the conserved cysteine through the conserved F or W. D genes are given only for firm matches. Clone size appears in some rows only: once, few, many, or a class for an expanded clone.

clone_size	v_call	j_call	cdr3_length	d_call	cdr3_nt	cdr3_aa
once	TRBV6-5	TRBJ2-3	14	.	TGTGCCAGTGATAGCGTACTACGTGGAGATACGCAGTATTTT	CASDSVLRGDTQYF
.	TRBV12-5	TRBJ2-3	16	TRBD2	TGTGCTAGTGGTTTGGCGCTAGCGGCTAGCACAGATACGCAGTATTTT	CASGLALAASTDTQYF
.	TRBV5-1	TRBJ2-1	15	TRBD1	TGCGCCAGCAGCTTAAGACAGGGAGCGCCCAATGAGCAGTTCTTC	CASSLRQGAPNEQFF
few	TRBV2	TRBJ1-5	12	.	TGTGCCAGCAGGCCCCCAGATCAGCCCCAGCATTTT	CASRPPDQPQHF
.	TRBV20-1	TRBJ2-4	11	TRBD2	TGCAGGTGGGATAGCGGGGACATTCAGTACTTC	CRWDSGDIQYF
.	TRBV27	TRBJ1-1	14	.	TGTGCCAGCAGTTTAAGAGGCGGGGACACTGAAGCTTTCTTT	CASSLRGGDTEAFF
.	TRBV7-3	TRBJ1-1	15	.	TGTGCCAGCAGCTCGACAGGCCTGGGGAACACTGAAGCTTTCTTT	CASSSTGLGNTEAFF
once	TRBV5-1	TRBJ2-3	16	TRBD2	TGCGCCAGCAGCTTGGCCGCTAGCGGGATCACAGATACGCAGTATTTT	CASSLAASGITDTQYF
.	TRBV2	TRBJ2-3	14	TRBD2	TGTGCCAGCAGTGGGGGCGGGGGGCCAGATACGCAGTATTTT	CASSGGGGPDTQYF
.	TRBV2	TRBJ2-1	13	.	TGTGCCAGCAGTTTGACAGCCTACAATGAGCAGTTCTTC	CASSLTAYNEQFF
.	TRBV5-4	TRBJ1-3	16	.	TGTGCCAGCAGCTTGGGGGGTATGAGGGCTGGAAACACCATATATTTT	CASSLGGMRAGNTIYF
.	TRBV19	TRBJ1-2	14	TRBD1	TGTGCCAGTAGCGCCGGACAGGCCAACTATGGCTACACCTTC	CASSAGQANYGYTF
.	TRBV7-3	TRBJ1-4	11	.	TGTGCCAGCAGCCAGGTGGGAAAACTGTTTTTT	CASSQVGKLFF
.	TRBV19	TRBJ1-5	14	.	TGTGCCAGTAGTGGAGCAGGGGCAGGGCAGCCCCAGCATTTT	CASSGAGAGQPQHF
.	TRBV10-3	TRBJ2-1	16	TRBD2	TGTGCCATCGGAACTAGCGGGGACAGCTCCTACAATGAGCAGTTCTTC	CAIGTSGDSSYNEQFF
.	TRBV6-5	TRBJ2-3	14	TRBD2	TGTGCCAGCCGGGGTAGCGGGGGGGCGGATACGCAGTATTTT	CASRGSGGADTQYF
.	TRBV28	TRBJ2-1	15	TRBD2	TGTGCCAGCAAGAAACTAGCGGGATCGGACAATGAGCAGTTCTTC	CASKKLAGSDNEQFF
.	TRBV7-9	TRBJ1-1	14	.	TGTGCCAGCAGATCAACAGCCTCCTACACTGAAGCTTTCTTT	CASRSTASYTEAFF
few	TRBV6-4	TRBJ2-6	16	TRBD2	TGTGCCAGCAGTGACTCGGGGGGGGCTGGGGCCAACGTCCTGACTTTC	CASSDSGGAGANVLTF
once	TRBV5-6	TRBJ1-1	15	.	TGTGCCAGCAGCTTGGAACCGGGGAGGCGGAATGAAGCTTTCTTT	CASSLEPGRRNEAFF
.	TRBV10-3	TRBJ1-1	17	TRBD1	TGTGCCATCAGTGACCTGACCGGGACAGGGCATAACACTGAAGCTTTCTTT	CAISDLTGTGHNTEAFF
.	TRBV7-8	TRBJ2-1	15	.	TGTGCCAGCAGCAGCAGGGTCCCAAACTACAATGAGCAGTTCTTC	CASSSRVPNYNEQFF
once	TRBV2	TRBJ1-2	13	.	TGTGCCAGCAGTGAGAAGACCAGGGGCCGCTACACCTTC	CASSEKTRGRYTF
.	TRBV3-1/TRBV3-2	TRBJ1-1	16	TRBD1	TGTGCCAGCAGCCAAGATTGGGGACAGGGGAACACTGAAGCTTTCTTT	CASSQDWGQGNTEAFF
.	TRBV2	TRBJ2-2	15	TRBD2	TGTGCCAGCAGTGAGGTGGAGCGGGGGATCGGGGAGCTGTTTTTT	CASSEVERGIGELFF
.	TRBV5-6	TRBJ2-5	14	.	TGTGCCAGCAGCTTGGCAGGGGGGAAAGAGACCCAGTACTTC	CASSLAGGKETQYF
.	TRBV2	TRBJ2-5	16	TRBD1	TGTGCCAGCAGTGAACCACCCACAGGGGGCGCAGAGACCCAGTACTTC	CASSEPPTGGAETQYF
once	TRBV3-1/TRBV3-2	TRBJ2-5	13	.	TGTGCCAGCAGGCTGGGGGGCCAAGAGACCCAGTACTTC	CASRLGGQETQYF
.	TRBV7-2	TRBJ2-1	14	TRBD2	TGTGCCAGCAGCCGTACTAGCGGCCGCAATGAGCAGTTCTTC	CASSRTSGRNEQFF
.	TRBV6-1	TRBJ2-6	15	.	TGTGCCAGCGGACCTACGGCGGGTGGGGCCAACGTCCTGACTTTC	CASGPTAGGANVLTF
.	TRBV2	TRBJ2-5	13	.	TGTGCCAGCAGTCAGGGAATGCAAGAGACCCAGTACTTC	CASSQGMQETQYF
few	TRBV14	TRBJ1-6	13	.	TGTGCCAGCAGCCACCTACCCGGGTCACCCCTCCACTTT	CASSHLPGSPLHF
.	TRBV11-2	TRBJ2-4	13	.	TGTGCCAGCAGCCAGGGGTCGGAAAACATTCAGTACTTC	CASSQGSENIQYF
.	TRBV2	TRBJ2-3	15	.	TGTGCCAGCAGTACCCGGACTGTCGACACAGATACGCAGTATTTT	CASSTRTVDTDTQYF
few	TRBV28	TRBJ2-7	12	.	TGTGCCAGCAGTCTAACCGGCTACGAGCAGTACTTC	CASSLTGYEQYF
few	TRBV11-1	TRBJ1-3	15	.	TGTGCCAGCAGCCAAACCGGGACAAGTATAAACACCATATATTTT	CASSQTGTSINTIYF
once	TRBV7-2	TRBJ2-6	17	.	TGTGCCAGCAGCTTAAGGAGGAAGAGCTCTGGGGCCAACGTCCTGACTTTC	CASSLRRKSSGANVLTF
.	TRBV30	TRBJ2-4	14	.	TGTGCCTGGAGGGCGGGAATAGCCAAAAACATTCAGTACTTC	CAWRAGIAKNIQYF
.	TRBV28	TRBJ2-6	15	.	TGTGCCAGCAGTTTATCCCATTCTGGGGCCAACGTCCTGACTTTC	CASSLSHSGANVLTF
.	TRBV7-6	TRBJ2-3	14	.	TGTGCCAGCAGCCCGGGAGCCCTCACAGATACGCAGTATTTT	CASSPGALTDTQYF
.	TRBV19	TRBJ1-1	15	.	TGTGCCAGTAGTATAGCCGGGACGAGGGGAGGAAAAGCTTTCTTT	CASSIAGTRGGKAFF
.	TRBV10-3	TRBJ1-1	15	.	TGTGCCACCAAGGGACAACTCGGAGGGAACACTGAAGCTTTCTTT	CATKGQLGGNTEAFF
.	TRBV6-5	TRBJ1-6	14	.	TGTGCCAGCAGGACGCCGGAGATAGGATCACCCCTCCACTTT	CASRTPEIGSPLHF
.	TRBV19	TRBJ2-1	16	TRBD2	TGTGCAACTCATCGCACGGGACTAGCGGTTCGGGATGAGCAGTTCTTC	CATHRTGLAVRDEQFF
.	TRBV6-5	TRBJ1-2	15	TRBD1	TGTGCCAGCAGCTTTGACAGGGTCTCTAACTATGGCTACACCTTC	CASSFDRVSNYGYTF
.	TRBV28	TRBJ1-2	13	.	TGTGCCAGCAGTTTAGGGCAGAACTATGGCTACACCTTC	CASSLGQNYGYTF
once	TRBV15	TRBJ2-3	15	TRBD1	TGTGCCACCAGCAGACAGGGGGAGTCCGTAGATACGCAGTATTTT	CATSRQGESVDTQYF